The next 12 T cell receptor beta chains were all read from a single sample in a study of cytomegalovirus exposure and HLA in healthy donors. Amplification used 60 Vbeta primers and 13 Jbeta primers. Sequenced by immunoSEQ multiplex PCR; TCRdb stores in-frame clones only, minus some. The sample lists about 230,000 clones, almost 85% occurring once. The material sequenced was PBMCs. The receptors were gathered from a woman aged 40 to 49 in good health and CMV-seronegative.

This clone was counted between two and nine times. This sequence joins TRBV6-6 and TRBJ2-7, with D possibly matching TRBD1 (6 bases). The CDR3 is made up of 14 amino acids. With 10 bases removed from V and 0 bases from J, the gap between germline ends came to 16 bases. Germline V gene data show CDR1 as MNHNY and CDR2 as SVGAGI (reference sequence). The CDR3 nucleotides are TGTGCCACATGCCGGGACACTAACTCCTACGAGCAGTACTTC. Translating gives CATCRDTNSYEQYF.

This rearrangement joins TRBV5-6 to TRBJ2-7, with D possibly being TRBD2 (5 bases). The CDR3 has 13 amino acids. Deletions cut 2 bases from V and 2 bases from J, with 8 bases between. Looked up from germline, CDR1 is SGHDT and CDR2 is YYEEEE. The CDR3 loop is CASSFQEAYEQYF. In DNA form, the CDR3 reads TGTGCCAGCAGCTTCCAGGAGGCCTACGAGCAGTACTTC. The variable domain in full, with the rest retrieved from reference TRBV5-6 and TRBJ2-7, is DAGVTQSPTHLIKTRGQQVTLRCSPKSGHDTVSWYQQALGQGPQFIFQYYEEEERQRGNFPDRFSGHQFPNYSSELNVNALLLGDSALYLCASSFQEAYEQYFGPGTRLTVT.

This chain uses TRBV6-5 with TRBJ1-5, with 9 nucleotides matching TRBD1. V trimming: 5 bases; J trimming: 7 bases; junction bases outside the gene matches: 6. The germline CDR1 and CDR2 sequences are MNHEY and SVGAGI. CDR3 length: 14 amino acids. The CDR3 spells CASSEQGAGQPQHF. The CDR3 nucleotides are TGTGCCAGCAGTGAACAGGGGGCAGGACAGCCCCAGCATTTT.

The chain combines TRBV25-1 with TRBJ1-2, with D maybe TRBD1 (5 bases). The ends were cut back, 3 bases at V and 6 bases at J, with 11 bases in the middle. The CDR3 length is 13 residues. Germline V gives CDR1 MGHDK, CDR2 SYGVNS. The CDR3 sequence is CASSEWGVDGYTF. The CDR3 DNA reads as TGTGCCAGCAGTGAGTGGGGGGTGGATGGCTACACCTTC.

The chain has TRBV4-2 and TRBJ2-3; 7 nucleotides line up with TRBD2. With 0 bases clipped from V and 4 bases from J, the junction kept 10 bases outside the gene matches. Per germline, CDR1 LGHNA and CDR2 YNFKEQ. The CDR3 sequence is 17 residues long. DNA for the CDR3: TGTGCCAGCAGCCAAGATCGGCTAGCGGTTGGATCAGATACGCAGTATTTT. Amino acid sequence: CASSQDRLAVGSDTQYF.

The rearrangement joins TRBV5-4 to TRBJ2-5, with D possibly matching TRBD1 (6 bases). The CDR3 covers 14 residues. The V and J ends lost 0 bases and 4 bases respectively, with 10 bases between them. The germline gives CDR1 SGHNT, CDR2 YYREEE (reference sequence). The CDR3 loop is CASSLDGGRETQYF. For the CDR3, the DNA is TGTGCCAGCAGCTTGGATGGGGGCCGAGAGACCCAGTACTTC.

J is TRBJ1-5 and V is TRBV6-4; possible D gene TRBD1, 5 bases. The CDR3 is made up of 13 amino acids. Germline CDR1 reads MRHNA; CDR2 reads SNTAGT. V was clipped by 6 bases and J by 4 bases, with 10 bases between them. As DNA, the CDR3 is TGTGCCAGCAGCGTCGACAGAAATCAGCCCCAGCATTTT. Its protein product is CASSVDRNQPQHF.

The chain uses TRBV7-2 and TRBJ2-7, with a tentative D call TRBD2 (6 bases). Germline assignment: CDR1 SGHTA and CDR2 FQGNSA. This CDR3 has 13 residues. V lost 1 base, J lost 3 bases, and 7 bases lay in between. The CDR3 is CASSLGGVYEQYF. In DNA, the CDR3 is TGTGCCAGCAGCTTAGGGGGGGTCTACGAGCAGTACTTC.

This clone was seen only once. The chain joins TRBV11-1 to TRBJ1-1; 11 nucleotides match TRBD1. V lost 4 bases to trimming and J lost 3 bases; unmatched junction nucleotides: 7. The CDR3 runs to 16 residues. CDR1 SGHAT and CDR2 FQDESV come from the germline V gene (reference sequence). The CDR3 DNA reads TGTGCCAGCAGCTCCCGGGACAGGGGGACCCACACTGAAGCTTTCTTT. Its translation is CASSSRDRGTHTEAFF.

The chain recombines TRBV30 with TRBJ2-3; D call uncertain. V shed 4 bases and J shed 4 bases, with 9 bases lying between them. Per germline, CDR1 GTSNPN and CDR2 SVGIG (reference sequence). This CDR3 has 12 amino acids. CDR3: CAWISIADTQYF. DNA for the CDR3: TGTGCCTGGATTAGCATCGCAGATACGCAGTATTTT.

This clone was seen once. This chain joins TRBV25-1 and TRBJ1-3; the D is unclear. Trimming pared 2 bases from V and 0 bases from J, leaving 8 bases between. The CDR3 is made up of 15 amino acids. Germline V CDR1 and CDR2: MGHDK, SYGVNS. The chain's CDR3 is CASSEASSSGNTIYF. The CDR3 DNA is TGTGCCAGCAGTGAAGCGAGTTCCTCTGGAAACACCATATATTTT.

The chain recombines TRBV15 with TRBJ2-1; TRBD2 agrees at 12 bases. Germline-derived CDR1 and CDR2 are LNHNV and YYDKDF (reference sequence). The J segment lost 7 bases and the V segment lost 1 base, leaving 17 bases of the junction unmatched. The CDR3 has 20 residues. The CDR3 loop reads CATSRGGSTSGGPFGNEQFF. In DNA, the CDR3 is TGTGCCACCAGCAGAGGGGGGTCGACTAGCGGGGGCCCGTTCGGGAATGAGCAGTTCTTC.